The source of this T cell receptor (beta chain) is a study of blood T cell repertoires in COVID-19. Looking at the study overall: Sources were T cells, B-cell-depleted T cells, or PBMCs; the material itself was cDNA or gDNA.

Seattle patient enrollment occurred during active infection, with longitudinal follow-up thereafter. Sequencing was performed with immunoSEQ multiplex PCR; in TCRdb, only in-frame clones are kept and a portion is missing. The data show about 390,000 clones, around 87% seen once. Per the germline V gene, CDR1 is SGHAT and CDR2 is FQNNGV. The CDR3 runs to 17 residues. Between the trimmed V and J ends, which lost 1 base and 3 bases, there was a span of 15 bases. Sequenced sample: peripheral blood. This receptor was identified in a woman aged 60-75 years with COVID-19, enrolled during active disease. The chain carries TRBV11-2 and TRBJ2-2, with D tentatively TRBD2 (6 bases). The CDR3 spells CASSLAGHSGDTGELFF. CDR3 coding DNA: TGTGCCAGCAGCTTAGCGGGCCACTCGGGGGACACCGGGGAGCTGTTTTTT.